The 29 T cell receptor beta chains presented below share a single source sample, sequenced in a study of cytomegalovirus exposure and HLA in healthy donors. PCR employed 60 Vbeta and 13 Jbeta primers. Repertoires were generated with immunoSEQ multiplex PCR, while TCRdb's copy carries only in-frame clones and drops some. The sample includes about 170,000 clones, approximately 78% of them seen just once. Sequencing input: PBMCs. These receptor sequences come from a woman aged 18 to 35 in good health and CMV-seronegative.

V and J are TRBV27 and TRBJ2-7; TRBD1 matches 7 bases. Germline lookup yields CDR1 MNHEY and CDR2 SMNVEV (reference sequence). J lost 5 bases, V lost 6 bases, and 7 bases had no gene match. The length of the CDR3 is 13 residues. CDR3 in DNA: TGTGCCAGCAGGCGACAGGGCGTCAACGAGCAGTACTTC. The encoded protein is CASRRQGVNEQYF.

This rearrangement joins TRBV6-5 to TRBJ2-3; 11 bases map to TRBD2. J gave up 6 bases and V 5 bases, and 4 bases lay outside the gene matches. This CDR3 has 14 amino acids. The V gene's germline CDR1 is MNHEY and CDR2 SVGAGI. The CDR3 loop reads CASSISSGRDTQYF. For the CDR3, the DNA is TGTGCCAGCAGTATCTCTAGCGGGAGGGATACGCAGTATTTT.

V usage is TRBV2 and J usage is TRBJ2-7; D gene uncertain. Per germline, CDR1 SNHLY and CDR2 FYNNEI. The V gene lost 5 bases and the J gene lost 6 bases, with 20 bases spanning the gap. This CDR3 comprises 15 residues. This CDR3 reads CASSTTAADTGEQYF. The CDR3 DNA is TGTGCCAGCAGTACTACGGCTGCGGATACGGGCGAGCAGTACTTC.

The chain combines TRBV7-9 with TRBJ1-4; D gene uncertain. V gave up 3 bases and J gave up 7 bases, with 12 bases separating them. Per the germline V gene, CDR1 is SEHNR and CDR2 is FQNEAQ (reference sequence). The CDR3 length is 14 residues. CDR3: CASSFEGLGEKLFF. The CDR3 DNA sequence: TGTGCCAGCAGCTTTGAGGGTCTGGGTGAAAAACTGTTTTTT.

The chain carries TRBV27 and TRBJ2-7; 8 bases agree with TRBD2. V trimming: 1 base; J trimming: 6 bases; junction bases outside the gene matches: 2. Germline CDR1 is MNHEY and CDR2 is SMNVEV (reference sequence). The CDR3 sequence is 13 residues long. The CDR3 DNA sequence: TGTGCCAGCAGTTTATATAGCGGGACCGAGCAGTACTTC. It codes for CASSLYSGTEQYF.

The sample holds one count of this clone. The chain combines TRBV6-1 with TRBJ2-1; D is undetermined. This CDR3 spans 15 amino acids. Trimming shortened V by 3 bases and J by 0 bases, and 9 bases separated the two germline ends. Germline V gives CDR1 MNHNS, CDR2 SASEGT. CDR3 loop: CASSEAVVSYNEQFF. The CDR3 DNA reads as TGTGCCAGCAGTGAGGCGGTAGTCTCCTACAATGAGCAGTTCTTC.

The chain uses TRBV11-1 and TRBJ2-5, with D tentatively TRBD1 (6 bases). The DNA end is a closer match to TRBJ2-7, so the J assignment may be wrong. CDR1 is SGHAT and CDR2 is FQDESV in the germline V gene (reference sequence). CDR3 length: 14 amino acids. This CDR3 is CASTNAGRGYEQYF. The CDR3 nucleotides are TGTGCCAGCACCAACGCCGGCAGGGGTTACGAGCAGTACTTC.

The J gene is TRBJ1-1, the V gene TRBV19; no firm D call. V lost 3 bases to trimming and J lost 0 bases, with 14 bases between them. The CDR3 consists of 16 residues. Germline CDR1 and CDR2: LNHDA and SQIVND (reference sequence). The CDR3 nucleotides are TGTGCCAGTAGTATGGGCCAGGCGTTCATGAACACTGAAGCTTTCTTT. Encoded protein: CASSMGQAFMNTEAFF.

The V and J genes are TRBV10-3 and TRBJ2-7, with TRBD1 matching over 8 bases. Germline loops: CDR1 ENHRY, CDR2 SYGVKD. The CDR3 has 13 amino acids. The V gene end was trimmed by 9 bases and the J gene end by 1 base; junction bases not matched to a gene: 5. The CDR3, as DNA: TGTGCCATTCAGACAGGGGAATCCTACGAGCAGTACTTC. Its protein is CAIQTGESYEQYF.

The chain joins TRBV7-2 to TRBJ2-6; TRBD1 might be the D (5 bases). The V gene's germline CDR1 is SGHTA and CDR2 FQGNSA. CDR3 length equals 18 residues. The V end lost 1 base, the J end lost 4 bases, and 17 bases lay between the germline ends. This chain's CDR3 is CASSLVQGPNTGANVLTF. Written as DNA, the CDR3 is TGTGCCAGCAGCTTAGTTCAGGGCCCCAATACCGGGGCCAACGTCCTGACTTTC.

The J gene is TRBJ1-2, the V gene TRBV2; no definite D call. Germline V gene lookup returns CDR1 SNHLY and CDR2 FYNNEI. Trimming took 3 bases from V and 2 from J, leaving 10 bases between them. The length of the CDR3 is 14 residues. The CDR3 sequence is CASSDGKANYGYTF. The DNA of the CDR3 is TGTGCCAGCAGTGACGGGAAGGCGAACTATGGCTACACCTTC.

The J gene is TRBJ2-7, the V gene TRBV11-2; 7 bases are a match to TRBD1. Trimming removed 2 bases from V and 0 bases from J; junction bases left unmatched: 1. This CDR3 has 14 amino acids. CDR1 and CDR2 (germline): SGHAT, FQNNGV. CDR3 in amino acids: CASSLRDSSYEQYF. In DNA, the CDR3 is TGTGCCAGCAGCTTAAGGGACAGCTCCTACGAGCAGTACTTC.

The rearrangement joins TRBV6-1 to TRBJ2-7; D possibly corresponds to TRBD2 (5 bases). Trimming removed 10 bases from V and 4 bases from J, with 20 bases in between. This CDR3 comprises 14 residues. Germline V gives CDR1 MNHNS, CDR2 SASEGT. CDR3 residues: CATATSDAGYEQYF. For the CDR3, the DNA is TGTGCCACAGCCACTTCCGACGCGGGTTACGAGCAGTACTTC.

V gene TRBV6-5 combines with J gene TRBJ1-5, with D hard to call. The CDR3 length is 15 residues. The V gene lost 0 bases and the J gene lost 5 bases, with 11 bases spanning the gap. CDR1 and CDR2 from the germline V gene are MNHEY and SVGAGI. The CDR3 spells CASSYSRQPYQPQHF. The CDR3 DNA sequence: TGTGCCAGCAGTTACTCGCGGCAGCCTTATCAGCCCCAGCATTTT.

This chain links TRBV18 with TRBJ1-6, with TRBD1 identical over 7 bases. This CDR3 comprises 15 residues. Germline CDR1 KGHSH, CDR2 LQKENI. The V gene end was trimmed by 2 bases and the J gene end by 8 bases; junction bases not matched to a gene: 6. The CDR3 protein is CASSPSGGGDSPLHF. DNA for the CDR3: TGTGCCAGCTCACCATCAGGAGGGGGCGATTCACCCCTCCACTTT.

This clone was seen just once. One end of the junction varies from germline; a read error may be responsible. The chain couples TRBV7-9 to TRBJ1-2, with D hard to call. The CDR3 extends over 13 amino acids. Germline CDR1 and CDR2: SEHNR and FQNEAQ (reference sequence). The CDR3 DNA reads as TGTTCCAGCAGCTTAGTCCAGACAAAGGGCTACACCTTC. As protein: CSSSLVQTKGYTF.

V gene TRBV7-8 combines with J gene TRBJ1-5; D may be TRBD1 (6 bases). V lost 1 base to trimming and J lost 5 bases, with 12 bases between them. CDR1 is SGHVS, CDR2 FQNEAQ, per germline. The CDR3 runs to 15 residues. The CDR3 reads CASSLDWGGDQPQHF. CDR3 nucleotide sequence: TGTGCCAGCAGCTTAGACTGGGGGGGCGATCAGCCCCAGCATTTT.

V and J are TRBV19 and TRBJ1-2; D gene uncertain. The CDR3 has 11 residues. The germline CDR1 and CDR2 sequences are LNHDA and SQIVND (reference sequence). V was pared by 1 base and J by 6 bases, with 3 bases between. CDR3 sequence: CASSIGNGYTF. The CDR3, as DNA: TGTGCCAGTAGTATAGGTAATGGCTACACCTTC.

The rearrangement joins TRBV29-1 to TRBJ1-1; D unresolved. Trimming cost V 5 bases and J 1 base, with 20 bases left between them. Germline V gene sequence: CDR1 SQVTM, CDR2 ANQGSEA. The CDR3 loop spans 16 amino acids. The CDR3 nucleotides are TGCAGCGTTACCGAAATCTACAGAGTTGGGAACACTGAAGCTTTCTTT. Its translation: CSVTEIYRVGNTEAFF.

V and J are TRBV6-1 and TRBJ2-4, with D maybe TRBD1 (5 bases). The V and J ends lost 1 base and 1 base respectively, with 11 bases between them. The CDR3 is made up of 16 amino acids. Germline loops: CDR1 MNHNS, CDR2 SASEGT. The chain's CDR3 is CASSEGGVRAKNIQYF. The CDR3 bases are TGTGCCAGCAGTGAAGGGGGCGTCCGGGCCAAAAACATTCAGTACTTC.

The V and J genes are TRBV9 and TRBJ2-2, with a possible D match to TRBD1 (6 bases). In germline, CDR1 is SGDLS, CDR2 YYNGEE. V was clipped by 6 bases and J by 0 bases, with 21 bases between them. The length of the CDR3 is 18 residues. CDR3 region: CASTKTRTAITNTGELFF. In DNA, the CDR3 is TGTGCCAGCACGAAGACCCGGACAGCCATAACGAACACCGGGGAGCTGTTTTTT.

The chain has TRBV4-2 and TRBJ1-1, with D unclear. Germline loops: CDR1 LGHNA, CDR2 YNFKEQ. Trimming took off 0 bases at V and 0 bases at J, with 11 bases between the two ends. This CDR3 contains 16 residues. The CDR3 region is CASSQEEWVMNTEAFF. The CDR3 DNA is TGTGCCAGCAGCCAAGAGGAGTGGGTCATGAACACTGAAGCTTTCTTT.

CDR3 nucleotides: TGTGCCAGCAGCACCGGGGGTTTAATCGGCGAGCAGTACTTC. This sequence encodes CASSTGGLIGEQYF. The rearrangement links TRBV7-9 to TRBJ2-7; weak D call: TRBD2 (6 bases). The V end was cut by 5 bases, the J end by 6 bases, with 17 bases between. The V gene's germline CDR1 is SEHNR and CDR2 FQNEAQ (reference sequence). CDR3 length: 14 residues.

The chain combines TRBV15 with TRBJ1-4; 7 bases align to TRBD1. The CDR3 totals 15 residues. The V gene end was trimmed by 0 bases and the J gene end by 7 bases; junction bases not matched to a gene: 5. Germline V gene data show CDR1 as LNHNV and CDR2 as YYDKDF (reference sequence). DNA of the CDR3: TGTGCCACCAGCAGAGAAGACAGGGTATTTGAAAAACTGTTTTTT. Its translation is CATSREDRVFEKLFF.

CDR3 sequence (DNA): TGCGCCAGCAGCTTGGGGGCAGGGCGGGGGAACACTGAAGCTTTCTTT. Its protein is CASSLGAGRGNTEAFF. V usage is TRBV5-1 and J usage is TRBJ1-1; the D gene is possibly TRBD1 (5 bases). Germline V gives CDR1 SGHRS, CDR2 YFSETQ. Trimming stripped 0 bases from V and 1 base from J, with 13 bases between. CDR3 length equals 16 residues.

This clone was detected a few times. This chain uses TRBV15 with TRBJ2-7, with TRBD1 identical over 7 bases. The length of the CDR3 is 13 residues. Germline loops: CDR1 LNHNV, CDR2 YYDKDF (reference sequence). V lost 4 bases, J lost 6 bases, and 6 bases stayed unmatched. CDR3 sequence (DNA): TGTGCCACCAGCATCGACAGGGCCACCGAGCAGTACTTC. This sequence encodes CATSIDRATEQYF.

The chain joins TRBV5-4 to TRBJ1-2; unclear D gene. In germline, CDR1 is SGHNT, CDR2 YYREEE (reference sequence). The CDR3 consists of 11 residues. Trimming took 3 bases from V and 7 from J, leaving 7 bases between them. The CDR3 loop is CASSYYFGYTF. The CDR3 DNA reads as TGTGCCAGCAGCTACTACTTTGGCTACACCTTC.

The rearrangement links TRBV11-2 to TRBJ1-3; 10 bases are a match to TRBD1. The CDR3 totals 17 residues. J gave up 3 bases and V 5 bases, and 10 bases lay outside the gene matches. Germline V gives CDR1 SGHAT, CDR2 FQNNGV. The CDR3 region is CASSLTSTGGGGNTIYF. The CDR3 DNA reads TGTGCCAGCAGCCTAACCTCGACAGGGGGCGGTGGAAACACCATATATTTT.

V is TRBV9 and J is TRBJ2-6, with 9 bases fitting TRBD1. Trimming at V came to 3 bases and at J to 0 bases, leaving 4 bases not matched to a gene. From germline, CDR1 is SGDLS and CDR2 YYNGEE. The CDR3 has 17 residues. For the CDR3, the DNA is TGTGCCAGCAGCGGACCGGGACAGGGCTCTGGGGCCAACGTCCTGACTTTC. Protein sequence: CASSGPGQGSGANVLTF.